This T cell receptor beta chain stems from a study of control samples from healthy donors and cancer patients. Germline lookup yields CDR1 SGHRS and CDR2 YFSETQ. This CDR3 region has 15 residues. V was trimmed by 4 bases and J by 4 bases, leaving 17 bases between them. Assay: immunoSEQ multiplex PCR; the TCRdb copy retains only in-frame clones and omits some. The sample consists of around 110,000 clones, more than 70% of them appearing once. The V gene is TRBV5-1, the J gene TRBJ1-2; tentatively, D is TRBD1 (6 bases). The sequence derives from a woman in her 70s in good health. Input material: blood. CDR3 sequence: CASSGTGGEGYGYTF. DNA of the CDR3: TGCGCCAGCAGCGGCACGGGGGGCGAAGGCTATGGCTACACCTTC.